These 5 T cell receptor beta chains were sequenced from one sample in a study of CD8 T cells in ankylosing spondylitis. TCRdb called the 5' RACE reads again in MiXCR, with one record for every CDR3 protein. The sample shows about 35,000 distinct CDR3 sequences, 9% to 12% of them seen only once. Source material: blood, either unsorted or a sorted T cell fraction (not recorded which). The source is a male donor with ankylosing spondylitis or in good health (not recorded which).

This clonotype appeared many times. CDR3 in DNA: TGCAGTGCTAGTCGGACTAGCGGAAACAATGAGCAGTTCTTC. Its protein product is CSASRTSGNNEQFF. This chain links TRBV20-1 with TRBJ2-1; 10 bases align to TRBD2. The CDR3 consists of 14 residues. CDR1 DFQATT and CDR2 SNEGSKA come from the germline V gene (reference sequence). Germline trimming cut 3 bases from V and 5 bases from J; bases unmatched to any gene: 4.

The chain carries TRBV15 and TRBJ1-5; D is uncertain. In germline, CDR1 is LNHNV, CDR2 YYDKDF (reference sequence). The CDR3 runs 8 residues. Here the CDR3 DNA reads TGTAGCAATCAGCCCCAGCATTTT. Translating it yields CSNQPQHF.

This clonotype was recorded at least ten times. The chain couples TRBV20-1 to TRBJ2-1; D is tentatively TRBD1 or TRBD2 (6 bases each). Trimming took off 1 base at V and 4 bases at J, with 20 bases between the two ends. Per the germline V gene, CDR1 is DFQATT and CDR2 is SNEGSKA (reference sequence). This CDR3 comprises 17 residues. CDR3 sequence: CSARGVGGHFEYNEQFF. CDR3 DNA: TGCAGTGCTAGAGGGGTCGGGGGACACTTTGAATACAATGAGCAGTTCTTC.

In this sample, this clonotype turned up many times. V is TRBV20-1 and J is TRBJ1-2; perhaps TRBD1 as D (5 bases). Germline V gene data show CDR1 as DFQATT and CDR2 as SNEGSKA (reference sequence). CDR3 length equals 11 residues. V lost 6 bases, J lost 8 bases, and 13 bases lay in between. CDR3 protein: CSATGTGGYTF. In DNA form, the CDR3 reads TGCAGTGCGACCGGGACGGGGGGCTACACCTTC.

This clonotype was detected many times. The chain has TRBV12-3 or TRBV12-4 and TRBJ1-5; weak D call: TRBD1 (5 bases). The ends were cut back, 1 base at V and 7 bases at J, with 5 bases in the middle. The CDR3 has 12 amino acids. CDR3 protein: CASSLGGQPQHF. DNA of the CDR3: TGTGCCAGCAGTTTAGGGGGGCAGCCCCAGCATTTT.